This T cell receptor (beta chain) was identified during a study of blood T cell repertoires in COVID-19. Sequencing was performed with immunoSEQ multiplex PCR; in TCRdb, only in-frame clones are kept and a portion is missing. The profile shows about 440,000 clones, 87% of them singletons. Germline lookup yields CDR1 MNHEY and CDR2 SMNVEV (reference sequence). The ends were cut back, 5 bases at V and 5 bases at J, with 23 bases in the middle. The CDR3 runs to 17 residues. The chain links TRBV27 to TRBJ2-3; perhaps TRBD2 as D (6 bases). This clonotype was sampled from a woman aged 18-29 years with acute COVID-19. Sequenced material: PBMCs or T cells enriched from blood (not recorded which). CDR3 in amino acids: CASSPSGTLVWGDTQYF. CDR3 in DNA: TGTGCCAGCAGTCCCTCGGGGACTTTGGTTTGGGGAGATACGCAGTATTTT.